This is a list of T cell receptor beta chains from one sample in a study of lymphopenia after photon versus proton radiotherapy. Sequencing was performed with immunoSEQ multiplex PCR; in TCRdb, only in-frame clones are kept and a portion is missing. Counted here are 50,000 to 60,000 clones, approximately 92% occurring once; the ten biggest clones make up about 20%. The source material was peripheral blood, sampled from a patient treated with photon-based radiotherapy. The receptors derive from a woman aged 40-49 years with cholangiocarcinoma. Each CDR3 is given with its conserved first and last residue. D genes are given only for firm matches. Part of the rows lack a size; the others show once, few, many or a class for expanded clones.

>TRBJ1-6|14|-|-|TRBV6-5
CASSPRVGSSPLHF
TGTGCCAGCAGTCCCAGGGTGGGTAGTTCACCCCTCCACTTT
>TRBJ1-4|14|-|-|TRBV19
CASSIVGQGEKLFF
TGTGCCAGTAGTATTGTGGGGCAGGGTGAAAAACTGTTTTTT
>TRBJ2-3|13|-|-|TRBV7-9
CASSLPSTDTQYF
TGTGCCAGCAGCCTTCCTAGCACAGATACGCAGTATTTT
>TRBJ2-1|16|TRBD2|-|TRBV7-2
CASSVAGTRAYNEQFF
TGTGCCAGCAGCGTCGCCGGGACTAGGGCCTACAATGAGCAGTTCTTC
>TRBJ2-1|15|-|-|TRBV13
CASRSASGSINEQFF
TGTGCCAGCCGCTCCGCGAGCGGTAGTATAAATGAGCAGTTCTTC
>TRBJ2-1|16|-|few|TRBV7-3
CASSPSPASSYNEQFF
TGTGCCAGCAGCCCCTCTCCGGCTAGCTCCTACAATGAGCAGTTCTTC
>TRBJ2-3|16|TRBD2|-|TRBV10-3
CAINPIAGGETDTQYF
TGTGCCATCAACCCTATAGCGGGGGGAGAGACAGATACGCAGTATTTT
>TRBJ2-1|15|TRBD2|-|TRBV12-5
CASGGGGPLRNEQFF
TGTGCTAGTGGTGGGGGGGGTCCACTCAGGAATGAGCAGTTCTTC
>TRBJ1-1|13|TRBD1|-|TRBV2
CASSSRGSNEAFF
TGTGCCAGCAGTTCCAGGGGGAGTAATGAAGCTTTCTTT
>TRBJ2-7|15|TRBD2|once|TRBV15
CATSRGDYNSYEQYF
TGTGCCACCAGCAGAGGGGACTACAATTCCTACGAGCAGTACTTC
>TRBJ2-5|11|-|-|TRBV20-1
CSASLGGPQYF
TGCAGTGCTTCTCTCGGGGGGCCCCAGTACTTC
>TRBJ1-2|12|-|-|TRBV6-1
CASSQWVSGYTF
TGTGCCAGCAGCCAATGGGTTAGTGGCTACACCTTC
>TRBJ1-1|12|-|-|TRBV2
CASSEQNTEAFF
TGTGCCAGCAGTGAACAGAACACTGAAGCTTTCTTT
>TRBJ1-5|15|-|-|TRBV6-1
CASSEGGGPGQPQHF
TGTGCCAGCAGCGAAGGTGGGGGGCCAGGTCAGCCCCAGCATTTT
>TRBJ2-7|14|-|-|TRBV6-5
CASSAGVPNAEQYF
TGTGCCAGCAGCGCAGGGGTGCCCAATGCTGAGCAGTACTTC
>TRBJ2-7|15|-|-|TRBV10-2
CASSESSGLIYEQYF
TGCGCCAGCAGTGAGAGCTCGGGACTTATCTACGAGCAGTACTTC
>TRBJ2-5|14|-|-|TRBV27
CASSRQGRVETQYF
TGTGCCAGCAGCCGACAGGGGAGGGTGGAGACCCAGTACTTC
>TRBJ2-1|14|-|-|TRBV14
CASSPRTNRNEQFF
TGTGCCAGCAGCCCCCGGACTAACCGCAATGAGCAGTTCTTC
>TRBJ2-1|14|-|-|TRBV27
CASSLSFGYNEQFF
TGTGCCAGCAGTTTATCGTTCGGCTACAATGAGCAGTTCTTC
>TRBJ1-1|13|-|-|TRBV5-6
CASSLSAQKRAFF
TGTGCCAGCAGCTTGTCGGCCCAAAAGAGGGCTTTCTTT